The 7 T cell receptor beta chains below were found in one sample sequenced in a study of graft-versus-host responses after intestinal transplantation. The method was immunoSEQ multiplex PCR; TCRdb's version includes in-frame clones alone and lacks a portion of them. The data contain tens of thousands of clones, roughly 83% of them singletons. These receptors are not linked to any known antigen. The sample was unstimulated CD4+ T cells sorted from spleen or lymph node cells, taken before transplant. The receptor set was obtained from a human donor who was the organ donor for an intestinal transplant.

CDR3 in DNA: TGCGCCAGCAGCCAGACAGAGCGCTCACCCCTCCACTTT. Its protein product is CASSQTERSPLHF. The gene calls are TRBV4-1 and TRBJ1-6; the D gene is possibly TRBD1 (5 bases). Per germline, CDR1 MGHRA and CDR2 YSYEKL. V gave up 3 bases and J gave up 10 bases, with 10 bases separating them. The CDR3 totals 13 residues.

V and J are TRBV13 and TRBJ2-5; 8 positions match TRBD2. In germline, CDR1 is PRHDT, CDR2 FYEKMQ (reference sequence). The V gene end was trimmed by 5 bases and the J gene end by 5 bases; junction bases not matched to a gene: 7. The CDR3 spans 14 residues. The CDR3 DNA reads as TGTGCCAGCAGCAGAGCGGGGGCCGGGGAGACCCAGTACTTC. The encoded protein is CASSRAGAGETQYF.

Regarding this clone: One junction end disagrees with the germline gene, perhaps due to a read error. The V and J genes are TRBV4-2 and TRBJ2-5; TRBD1 or TRBD2 may be the D gene (6 bases each). Per the germline V gene, CDR1 is LGHNA and CDR2 is YNFKEQ. This CDR3 comprises 17 residues. CDR3 in amino acids: CARSQGSGERGRETQYF. For the CDR3, the DNA is TGTGCCCGCAGCCAAGGATCGGGGGAGAGGGGGAGAGAGACCCAGTACTTC.

This chain joins TRBV25-1 and TRBJ2-7, with TRBD1 matching over 7 bases. Per germline, CDR1 MGHDK and CDR2 SYGVNS. The trim removed 4 bases at V and 6 bases at J, leaving 6 bases unmatched. This CDR3 is 13 amino acids long. The CDR3 region has the DNA TGTGCCAGCAGTGGAGACAGGGTGCGCGAGCAGTACTTC. Translating it yields CASSGDRVREQYF.

This clone has just one count. The V call is TRBV7-9, the J call TRBJ1-1, with TRBD1 matching 8 bases. The CDR3 runs 13 residues. V lost 4 bases, J lost 11 bases, and 9 bases stayed unmatched. Germline CDR1 is SEHNR and CDR2 is FQNEAQ (reference sequence). CDR3 protein: CASSSTGVQTAFF. The CDR3, as DNA: TGTGCCAGCAGCTCGACAGGGGTCCAGACGGCTTTCTTT.

The chain uses TRBV9 and TRBJ1-4; 8 positions match TRBD1. CDR1 and CDR2 from the germline V gene are SGDLS and YYNGEE. The V and J ends lost 2 bases and 3 bases, in that order; junction bases with no gene match: 6. This CDR3 comprises 16 residues. In DNA form, the CDR3 reads TGTGCCAGCAGCGTCGCTCAGGGGGCACCTAATGAAAAACTGTTTTTT. Its translation is CASSVAQGAPNEKLFF.

The gene calls are TRBV19 and TRBJ1-2; D gene ambiguous. Germline V lookup: CDR1 LNHDA, CDR2 SQIVND (reference sequence). The V end lost 7 bases, the J end lost 4 bases, and 19 bases lay between the germline ends. This CDR3 is built from 15 residues. CDR3 DNA sequence: TGTGCCAGTACCCCCCCCGGGCCTACGCTCTATGGCTACACCTTC. Protein product: CASTPPGPTLYGYTF.